This TCR beta chain was sequenced for a study of blood T cell repertoires in COVID-19 (TCRdb year 2020). Looking at the study overall: Samples from collaborators originated in the United States, Italy and Spain and spanned both the acute and convalescent phases of COVID-19. Samples came from the ongoing ImmuneRACE study (first 160 participants) plus 1,254 subjects from 6 global collaborators. Sample metadata almost always included a de-identified subject ID, COVID-19 status, age in years and sex. Deeply sampled blood TCRbeta repertoires from subjects exposed to, actively infected with, or recovered from COVID-19 were included in the dataset. Where available, HLA class I and class II types were taken from metadata supplied by the sample provider and were not determined by assay-based typing. The prospective study material was composed of cDNA or gDNA derived from T cells, B-cell-depleted T cells, or PBMCs. The repertoires were released in a freely available public database intended as a resource for research on the immune response to SARS-CoV-2.

Regarding this clone: Its antigen is unknown. No per-base quality is available; no much larger clone lies one base away.

Participants in the prospective study were aged roughly 18 to 100 years, lived in under 30 United States geographic areas, and enrolled through a virtual design. In the prospective study, cohorts were assigned on the basis of participant-reported clinical history obtained from a screening survey and a study questionnaire. ImmuneRACE Cohort 3 recovered participants were defined by two consecutive negative NP/OP PCR tests, healthcare professional clearance, or symptom resolution. Mobile phlebotomists in the prospective study collected whole blood, serum and a nasopharyngeal or oropharyngeal swab from every participant. Participants in the prospective study had the option to provide additional blood draws and questionnaires over an approximately 2-month period. Blood samples from the prospective study were shipped frozen or at room temperature prior to DNA extraction. TCRbeta CDR3 regions were amplified from genomic DNA using the immunoSEQ Assay, a bias-controlled multiplex PCR. On the authors' methods: The number of nucleated cells in each sample was estimated by amplification of reference gene primers within the assay. To quantify the absolute abundance of each unique TCRbeta CDR3 rearrangement, sequence reads were collapsed and filtered. For each sample, productive Simpson clonality was calculated as the square root of Simpson's diversity index across productive rearrangements. In TCRdb, the immuneACCESS table is reduced to in-frame sequences with V and J assigned. These tables do not hold every clone; where another copy was compared, an unresolved V gene accounts for under half, and the others remain unexplained. That table supplies the V and J calls and clone size; D and trimming were determined from the DNA. Here the sample has 300,000 or so clones; 87% occur a single time. The ten biggest clones cover 5.5% to 7% of the sample.

V and J lose 0 bases and 5 bases, and a span of 10 bases separates them. The CDR3 runs 15 residues from the cysteine to the phenylalanine. Only the CDR3 portion is preserved as DNA: 45 bases, with reading frame beginning at the first base. CDR1 is given as WSHSY and CDR2 as SAAADI, both from the germline V gene. The research as a whole found: Clinical and demographic metadata were provided uncurated, with the amount varying by source and participant.

In this chain, TRBV10-2 is recombined with TRBJ1-4; the D segment cannot be called with confidence. This clonotype was obtained from a young woman who had recovered from COVID-19. The specimen was PBMCs or T cells enriched from blood (not recorded which). The CDR3 region: CASSESSHRNEKLFF. The sequenced DNA: TGCGCCAGCAGTGAGTCGAGTCATCGGAATGAAAAACTGTTTTTT.